This is a list of T cell receptor beta chains from one sample in a study of beta chain features in type 1 diabetes. Assay: immunoSEQ multiplex PCR; the TCRdb copy retains only in-frame clones and omits some. In the table there are about 340,000 clones, approximately 13% of which are singletons. The sequencing input was naive CD4+ T cells from blood. The receptors derive from a woman aged 18-30 years with type 1 diabetes. CDR3s include the opening cysteine and the closing phenylalanine or tryptophan. A D gene is named only where the DNA matches it firmly. Only part of the rows carry a size: once, few, many, or a class if the clone is expanded.

clone_size j_call d_call cdr3_length v_call cdr3_nt cdr3_aa
NA TRBJ1-1 NA 15 TRBV5-4 TGTGCCAGCAGCTCCCGAGCAGGGGCGGTTACTGAAGCTTTCTTT CASSSRAGAVTEAFF
few TRBJ2-2 NA 15 TRBV15 TGTGCCACCAGCAGAGATCTTACGAACACCGGGGAGCTGTTTTTT CATSRDLTNTGELFF
NA TRBJ2-2 TRBD1 16 TRBV5-4 TGTGCCAGCAGCACAGGGACAGGGGCCAGCACCGGGGAGCTGTTTTTT CASSTGTGASTGELFF
few TRBJ1-2 TRBD1 14 TRBV19 TGTGCCAGTAGTTCGACAGGGCTCGACTATGGCTACACCTTC CASSSTGLDYGYTF
NA TRBJ2-5 TRBD1 15 TRBV18 TGTGCCAGCTCATGGACAGGGAACCTTCAAGAGACCCAGTACTTC CASSWTGNLQETQYF
NA TRBJ1-2 NA 16 TRBV7-9 TGTGCCAGCAGCTCCCTACCGACAGCCGGTGGCTATGGCTACACCTTC CASSSLPTAGGYGYTF
few TRBJ2-1 TRBD1 13 TRBV19 TGTGCCAGTAGTAAACAGGGGTACAATGAGCAGTTCTTC CASSKQGYNEQFF
once TRBJ2-5 TRBD2 15 TRBV27 TGTGCCAGCACAAAGGGGACTAGCGGACAAGAGACCCAGTACTTC CASTKGTSGQETQYF
NA TRBJ2-7 TRBD1 16 TRBV5-1 TGCGCCAGCAGCTTGCTCTCCCAGGGGGCCACCTACGAGCAGTACTTC CASSLLSQGATYEQYF
few TRBJ2-1 TRBD2 15 TRBV5-1 TGCGCCAGCAGCTTGGGGACTAGGGGTGGCGATGAGCAGTTCTTC CASSLGTRGGDEQFF
NA TRBJ2-1 TRBD1 14 TRBV18 TGTGCCAGCTCACCGGGGACAGGGATTAATGAGCAGTTCTTC CASSPGTGINEQFF
few TRBJ2-1 NA 14 TRBV2 TGTGCCAGCAGTCTTATCCCCTTGTTGAATGAGCAGTTCTTC CASSLIPLLNEQFF
few TRBJ2-1 NA 14 TRBV28 TGTGCCAGCAGTCCACGAACAGGCTACAATGAGCAGTTCTTC CASSPRTGYNEQFF
NA TRBJ2-4 TRBD1 13 TRBV30 TGTGCCTGGAGCGCGGACAGGTGGAACATTCAGTACTTC CAWSADRWNIQYF
few TRBJ1-5 TRBD1 14 TRBV2 TGTGCCAGCAGTGAGGGGACAGGGGAACAGCCCCAGCATTTT CASSEGTGEQPQHF
few TRBJ1-2 NA 14 TRBV28 TGTGCCAGCAGTTTTACTGCAGGGTCCTATGGCTACACCTTC CASSFTAGSYGYTF
NA TRBJ2-1 NA 15 TRBV7-8 TGTGCCAGCAGCTCGGGACAACCTTTCTACAATGAGCAGTTCTTC CASSSGQPFYNEQFF
few TRBJ2-2 TRBD2 17 TRBV28 TGTGCCAGCAACTCAAGAGGATGGCGGGAGAGGACCGGGGAGCTGTTTTTT CASNSRGWRERTGELFF
few TRBJ1-1 TRBD1 13 TRBV7-9 TGTGCCAGCAGCCCAGGGGGGACCACTGAAGCTTTCTTT CASSPGGTTEAFF
few TRBJ1-4 NA 14 TRBV6-6 TGTGCCAGCAGGACGGACAGTCTTAATGAAAAACTGTTTTTT CASRTDSLNEKLFF
NA TRBJ2-1 TRBD2 16 TRBV5-1 TGCGCCAGCAGCTTATCCACTAGCGGCTCCTACAATGAGCAGTTCTTC CASSLSTSGSYNEQFF
NA TRBJ2-1 TRBD2 14 TRBV11-3 TGTGCCAGCGGCGCGGGGGGGTCCTACAATGAGCAGTTCTTC CASGAGGSYNEQFF
few TRBJ2-1 NA 16 TRBV25-1 TGTGCCAGCAGTGATTACCTAGCGTCCTCCTACAATGAGCAGTTCTTC CASSDYLASSYNEQFF
NA TRBJ2-1 TRBD2 17 TRBV9 TGTGCCAGCAGCGGTGCATATGGTACTAGCGGGTACAATGAGCAGTTCTTC CASSGAYGTSGYNEQFF
few TRBJ2-1 TRBD1 15 TRBV5-4 TGTGCCAGCAGCTTGTTACAGGGGGCTTACAATGAGCAGTTCTTC CASSLLQGAYNEQFF
NA TRBJ1-2 NA 11 TRBV20-1 TGCAGTGCTGAGGGTCGATATGGCTACACCTTC CSAEGRYGYTF
NA TRBJ2-5 NA 13 TRBV7-2 TGTGCCAGCAGCTCTGGTAGAAAGGAGACCCAGTACTTC CASSSGRKETQYF
NA TRBJ1-5 NA 18 TRBV4-1 TGCGCCAGCAGCCCCGGAAAGATTCTGGGGCGGGAGAATCAGCCCCAGCATTTT CASSPGKILGRENQPQHF
NA TRBJ2-3 NA 15 TRBV5-4 TGTGCCAGCAGCAAAGGACAGACAGGCACAGATACGCAGTATTTT CASSKGQTGTDTQYF
NA TRBJ2-1 NA 15 TRBV11-2 TGTGCCAGCAGCCCCATTGGGACTCGCCACAATGAGCAGTTCTTC CASSPIGTRHNEQFF
NA TRBJ2-1 NA 15 TRBV28 TGTGCCAGCATTGACCTCGGCAGGGCGGGAAATGAGCAGTTCTTC CASIDLGRAGNEQFF
NA TRBJ2-5 TRBD2 14 TRBV5-4 TGTGCCAGCAGCGGCATCGTGGGGGGGGAGACCCAGTACTTC CASSGIVGGETQYF
few TRBJ2-1 TRBD1 14 TRBV5-1 TGCGCCAGCAGCTCCGGGACAGGGGGGAATGAGCAGTTCTTC CASSSGTGGNEQFF
once TRBJ2-1 TRBD2 13 TRBV29-1 TGCAGCGGAGGACTAGCGGGACGGGGTGAGCAGTTCTTC CSGGLAGRGEQFF
few TRBJ2-1 NA 16 TRBV2 TGTGCCAGCAGGTTAGAGGGACATCCTTTATACAATGAGCAGTTCTTC CASRLEGHPLYNEQFF
few TRBJ2-7 TRBD1 14 TRBV23-1 TGCGCCAGCAGTCAAGGTGACAGGGTAGGCGAGCAGTACTTC CASSQGDRVGEQYF
few TRBJ2-2 TRBD2 17 TRBV4-3 TGCGCCAGCAGCCAAGAAGCCGCCCGCGGGAGAATCGGGGAGCTGTTTTTT CASSQEAARGRIGELFF
NA TRBJ2-3 NA 11 TRBV5-4 TGTGCCAGCAGTGCGACAGATACGCAGTATTTT CASSATDTQYF
NA TRBJ2-7 NA 14 TRBV5-1 TGCGCCAGCAGCTTGGAGGCGGGCCTCTACGAGCAGTACTTC CASSLEAGLYEQYF
NA TRBJ2-7 TRBD1 16 TRBV27 TGTGCCAGCAGATTAGCCCTGACAGGGGGCAAAGACGAGCAGTACTTC CASRLALTGGKDEQYF
NA TRBJ2-1 NA 13 TRBV7-9 TGTGCCAGCGAGGTTAGCTCCTACAATGAGCAGTTCTTC CASEVSSYNEQFF
NA TRBJ2-3 TRBD2 15 TRBV7-9 TGTGCCAGCAGCTCACTAGCGGGAGTTGTGGATACGCAGTATTTT CASSSLAGVVDTQYF